This is a list of T cell receptor beta chains from one sample in a study of blood T cells in healthy people across ages. TCRdb fed the 5' RACE reads into MiXCR, producing one record per CDR3 protein. The data show around 750,000 distinct CDR3 sequences, approximately 55% seen once. Sample: blood. The receptor set was obtained from a man aged 80 or over in good health. CDR3s include the opening cysteine and the closing phenylalanine or tryptophan. The D gene is left open where the match is weak. Not all rows give a size; the values are once, few, many and, for expanded clones, a class.

NA,TRBJ2-3,TRBV27,NA,TGTGCCAGCAGACCCCCTAGCACAGATACGCAGTATTTT,CASRPPSTDTQYF
NA,TRBJ1-4,TRBV7-3,NA,TGTGCCAGCAGCTTAACGGCAGGGCCCGGTAATGAAAAACTGTTTTTT,CASSLTAGPGNEKLFF
NA,TRBJ2-1,TRBV11-3,TRBD2,TGTGCCAGCAGCCTTGGGGCTAGCGGTCCGCCCAGTAATGAGCAATTCTTC,CASSLGASGPPSNEQFF
once,TRBJ1-5,TRBV5-8,NA,TGTGCCAGCAGCTTTAGAAAGGGCGTAACCCAAGGAAAACCCCAGCATTTT,CASSFRKGVTQGKPQHF
NA,TRBJ2-7,TRBV7-9,NA,TGTGCCAGAAGTCGCGAGCAGTACTTC,CARSREQYF
NA,TRBJ2-1,TRBV20-1,NA,TGCAGTGCTGGAAAAGATGTACTCGTAGTAGGGGAGCAGTTCTTC,CSAGKDVLVVGEQFF
NA,TRBJ2-7,TRBV5-1,NA,TGCGCCAGCAGCGTGGATACCTACGAGCAGTACTTC,CASSVDTYEQYF
few,TRBJ2-1,TRBV3-1,TRBD2,TGTGCCAGCAGACAAGCGGGAGATAGCAATGAGCAGTTCTTC,CASRQAGDSNEQFF
NA,TRBJ2-7,TRBV9,TRBD2,TGTGCCAGCAGCCCCGGGACTAGCGGGATTGGGTACGAGCAGTACTTC,CASSPGTSGIGYEQYF
NA,TRBJ2-7,TRBV7-2,NA,TGTGCCAGCAGCTCCGGACAATCCCGGCTCTCCTACGAGCAGTACTTC,CASSSGQSRLSYEQYF
few,TRBJ2-1,TRBV20-1,TRBD2,TGCAGTGCAACGACTAGCGCGGTCCGAAATGAGCAGTTCTTC,CSATTSAVRNEQFF
NA,TRBJ2-1,TRBV5-1,NA,TGCGCCAGCAGCTTGTCTGTTAGTACCGCCGTTGAGCAGTTCTTC,CASSLSVSTAVEQFF
NA,TRBJ2-7,TRBV3-1,NA,TGTGCCAGCAGCCAAGGGTTGGGAGCCTACGAGCAGTACTTC,CASSQGLGAYEQYF
few,TRBJ2-3,TRBV5-1,TRBD2,TGCGCCAGCAGCTTGGACCCTAGCGGGAGATCCAGCAGATACGCGTATTTT,CASSLDPSGRSSRYAYF
few,TRBJ2-5,TRBV29-1,NA,TGCAGCGTTGAGAGGAGCCAAGAGACCCAGTACTTC,CSVERSQETQYF
NA,TRBJ2-7,TRBV5-1,NA,TGCGCCAGCAGCTTCAAGCCGGCGGAAGAGCAGTACTTC,CASSFKPAEEQYF
NA,TRBJ2-4,TRBV20-1,NA,TGCAGTGCTAGGGAATCCTTAGGGGCCAAAAACATTCAGTACTTC,CSARESLGAKNIQYF
few,TRBJ2-1,TRBV24-1,TRBD1,TGTGCCACCAGTGATTCCGCCGACAGGGAATGGCCCTACAATGAGCAGTTCTTC,CATSDSADREWPYNEQFF
NA,TRBJ2-1,TRBV5-1,TRBD2,TGCGCCAGCAGCTTGGGACTAGCGGTGCAATCGCAGTTCTTC,CASSLGLAVQSQFF
many,TRBJ2-7,TRBV29-1,NA,TGCAGCGTTTCCCTGGGGGAACAGGGAGTCAAGCGGGCAAACTCCTACGAGCAGTACTTC,CSVSLGEQGVKRANSYEQYF
NA,TRBJ1-1,TRBV2,TRBD1,TGTGCCAGCAGGGGACAGATGAACACTGAAGCTTTCTTT,CASRGQMNTEAFF
NA,TRBJ2-1,TRBV27,TRBD2,TGTGCCAGCAGTAGTCGGACAGGGCGGACTAGCGGGAGCAATGAGCAGTTCTTC,CASSSRTGRTSGSNEQFF
few,TRBJ2-7,TRBV5-1,NA,TGCGCCAGCAGCTTGTCCAGGGGTTCATCCTACGAGCAGTACTTC,CASSLSRGSSYEQYF
few,TRBJ2-3,TRBV7-9,NA,TGTGCCAGCAGCTTAGATGGGCTCACCGATACGCAGTATTTT,CASSLDGLTDTQYF
NA,TRBJ2-5,TRBV27,NA,TGTGCCAGCAGCCCCTATATCCAAGAGACCCAGTACTTC,CASSPYIQETQYF
NA,TRBJ2-7,TRBV20-1,TRBD2,TGCAGTGCAGTAGCGGGCGGAAACTCCTACGAGCAGTACTTC,CSAVAGGNSYEQYF
many,TRBJ1-2,TRBV20-1,NA,TGCAGTGCTAACGACAGACCCTATGGCTACACCTTC,CSANDRPYGYTF
NA,TRBJ2-1,TRBV24-1,TRBD2,TGTGCCACCAGTGATTTGGGGACTAGCGGGAAAAGCTCCTACAATGAGCAGTTCTTC,CATSDLGTSGKSSYNEQFF
NA,TRBJ2-5,TRBV3-1,TRBD1,TGTGCCAGCAGCCAAGGTGACAGGGGGTTGGAGACCCAGTACTTC,CASSQGDRGLETQYF
NA,TRBJ1-2,TRBV20-1,NA,TGCAGTGCTAGAGACCAACTCCCAGGCTACACCTTC,CSARDQLPGYTF
NA,TRBJ2-7,TRBV2,NA,TGTGCCAGCAGCCTGAGGGGGAATCTTTACGAGCAGTACTTC,CASSLRGNLYEQYF
NA,TRBJ2-6,TRBV13,NA,TGTGCCAGCAGCTTGTTCCCTCTATCAAGCTCTGGGGCCAACGTCCTGACTTTC,CASSLFPLSSSGANVLTF